In this sample, the clone carrying this T cell receptor beta chain turned up once. Under the authors' procedure: Amplification of reference gene primers provided the estimated nucleated cell counts. Here immunoSEQ multiplex PCR was the method, and the copy in TCRdb shows in-frame clones only, minus some. V and J calls plus clone size are reproduced from that table; the DNA served to infer D and trimming. Seen here are around 200,000 clones, about 90% observed once, and the top ten hold under 2.5%. The data belong to a study of blood T cell repertoires in COVID-19. For the study at large: Samples of COVID-19 (acute and convalescent) were obtained from the United States, Italy and Spain.

Sequencing used peripheral blood. The TCR originated in a man aged 40-49 years with active or convalescent COVID-19.

The chain's CDR3 is CASSVGGWNYEQYF. CDR3 bases: TGTGCCAGCAGCGTAGGAGGGTGGAACTACGAGCAGTACTTC. The chain couples TRBV9 to TRBJ2-7, with a possible D match to TRBD2 (5 bases). The CDR3 is made up of 14 amino acids. The V end lost 0 bases, the J end lost 3 bases, and 10 bases lay between the germline ends. Germline-derived CDR1 and CDR2 are SGDLS and YYNGEE.